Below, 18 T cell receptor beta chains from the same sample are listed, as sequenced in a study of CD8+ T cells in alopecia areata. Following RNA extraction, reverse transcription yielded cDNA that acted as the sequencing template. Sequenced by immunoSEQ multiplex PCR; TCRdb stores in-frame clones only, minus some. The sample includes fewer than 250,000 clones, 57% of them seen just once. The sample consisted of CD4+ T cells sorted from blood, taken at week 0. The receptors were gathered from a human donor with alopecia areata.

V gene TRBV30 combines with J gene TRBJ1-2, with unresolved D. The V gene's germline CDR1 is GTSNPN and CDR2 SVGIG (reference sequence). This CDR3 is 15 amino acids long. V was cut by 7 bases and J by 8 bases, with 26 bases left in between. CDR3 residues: CASPRAPLTADGYTF. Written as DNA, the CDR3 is TGTGCCTCCCCGCGCGCTCCTCTAACGGCGGACGGCTACACCTTC.

CDR3 region: CASSDRGQGIGGYTF. Written as DNA, the CDR3 is TGTGCCAGCAGTGATCGGGGACAGGGAATAGGTGGCTACACCTTC. The chain links TRBV6-1 to TRBJ1-2, with 9 bases matching TRBD1. The V gene end was trimmed by 3 bases and the J gene end by 7 bases; junction bases not matched to a gene: 9. This CDR3 spans 15 amino acids. Germline CDR1 reads MNHNS; CDR2 reads SASEGT.

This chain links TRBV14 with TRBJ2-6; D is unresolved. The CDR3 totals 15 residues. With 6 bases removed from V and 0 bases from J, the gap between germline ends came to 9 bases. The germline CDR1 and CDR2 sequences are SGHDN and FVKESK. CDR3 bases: TGTGCCAGCAGGGCACCCCCCTCTGGGGCCAACGTCCTGACTTTC. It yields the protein CASRAPPSGANVLTF.

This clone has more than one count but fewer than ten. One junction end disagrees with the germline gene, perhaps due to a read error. In DNA, the CDR3 is TGCGCCAGCAGATTGGACAGACCCTATGGCTACACCTTC. The encoded protein is CASRLDRPYGYTF. This rearrangement joins TRBV5-1 to TRBJ1-2; tentatively, D is TRBD1 (6 bases). Germline V gene data show CDR1 as SGHRS and CDR2 as YFSETQ. This CDR3 spans 13 amino acids.

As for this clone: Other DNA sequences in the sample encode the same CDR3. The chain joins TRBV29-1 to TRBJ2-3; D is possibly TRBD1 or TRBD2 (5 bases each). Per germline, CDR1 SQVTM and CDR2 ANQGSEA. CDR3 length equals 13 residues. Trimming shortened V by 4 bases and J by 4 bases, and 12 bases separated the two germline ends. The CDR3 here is CSVVGAGPDTQYF. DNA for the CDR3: TGCAGCGTTGTCGGGGCAGGGCCAGATACGCAGTATTTT.

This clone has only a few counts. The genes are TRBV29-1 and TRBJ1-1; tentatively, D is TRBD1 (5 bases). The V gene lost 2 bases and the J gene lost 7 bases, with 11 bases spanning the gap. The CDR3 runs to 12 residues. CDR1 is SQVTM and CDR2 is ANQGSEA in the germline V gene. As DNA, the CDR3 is TGCAGCGTTGAACCGGGGAGGGGTGAAGCTTTCTTT. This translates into CSVEPGRGEAFF.

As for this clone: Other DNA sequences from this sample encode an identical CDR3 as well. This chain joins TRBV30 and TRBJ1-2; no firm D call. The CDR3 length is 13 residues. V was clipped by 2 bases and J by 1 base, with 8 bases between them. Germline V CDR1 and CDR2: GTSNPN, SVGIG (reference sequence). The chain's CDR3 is CAWSLGINYGYTF. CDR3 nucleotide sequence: TGTGCCTGGAGTCTCGGAATTAACTATGGCTACACCTTC.

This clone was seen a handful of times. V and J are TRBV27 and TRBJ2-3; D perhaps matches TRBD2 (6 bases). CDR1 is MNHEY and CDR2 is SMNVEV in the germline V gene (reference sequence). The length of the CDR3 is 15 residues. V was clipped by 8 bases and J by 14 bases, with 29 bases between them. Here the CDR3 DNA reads TGTGCCAGCTACACTTCCGGGACTCTATCTGGTGTATGGTATTTT. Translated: CASYTSGTLSGVWYF.

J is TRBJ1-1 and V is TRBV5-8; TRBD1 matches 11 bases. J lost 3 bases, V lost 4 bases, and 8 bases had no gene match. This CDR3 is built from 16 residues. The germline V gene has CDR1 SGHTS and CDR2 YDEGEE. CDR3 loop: CASSPGTGGLYTEAFF. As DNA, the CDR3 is TGTGCCAGCAGCCCCGGGACAGGGGGTCTTTACACTGAAGCTTTCTTT.

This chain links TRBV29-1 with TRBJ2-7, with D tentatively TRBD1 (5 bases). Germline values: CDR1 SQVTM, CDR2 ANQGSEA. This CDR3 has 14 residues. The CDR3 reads CSVRGGTNSYEQYF. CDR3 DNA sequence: TGCAGTGTAAGGGGCGGTACCAATTCCTACGAGCAGTACTTC.

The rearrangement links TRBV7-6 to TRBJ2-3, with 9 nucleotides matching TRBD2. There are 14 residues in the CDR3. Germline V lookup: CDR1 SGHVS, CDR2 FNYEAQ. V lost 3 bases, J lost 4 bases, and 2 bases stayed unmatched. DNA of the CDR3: TGTGCCAGCAGCTTGCGGGGGGGGTCAGATACGCAGTATTTT. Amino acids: CASSLRGGSDTQYF.

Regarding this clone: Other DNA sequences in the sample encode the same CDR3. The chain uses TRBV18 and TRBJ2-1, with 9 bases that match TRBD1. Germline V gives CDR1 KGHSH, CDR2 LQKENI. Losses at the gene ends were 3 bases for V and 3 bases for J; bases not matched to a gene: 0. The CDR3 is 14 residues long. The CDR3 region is CASSPGQGYNEQFF. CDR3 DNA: TGTGCCAGCTCACCGGGACAGGGCTACAATGAGCAGTTCTTC.

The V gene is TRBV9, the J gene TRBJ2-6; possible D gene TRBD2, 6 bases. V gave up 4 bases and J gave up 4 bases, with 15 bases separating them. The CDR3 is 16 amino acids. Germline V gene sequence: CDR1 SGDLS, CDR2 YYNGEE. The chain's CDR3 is CASSPPRGSGANVLTF. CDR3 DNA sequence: TGTGCCAGCAGCCCCCCACGGGGGTCCGGGGCCAACGTCCTGACTTTC.

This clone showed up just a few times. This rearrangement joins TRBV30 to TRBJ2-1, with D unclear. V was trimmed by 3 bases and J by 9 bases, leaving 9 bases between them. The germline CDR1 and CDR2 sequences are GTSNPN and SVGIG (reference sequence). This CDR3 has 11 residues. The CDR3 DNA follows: TGTGCCTGGAGCGCCTTCGGTGAGCAGTTCTTC. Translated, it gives CAWSAFGEQFF.

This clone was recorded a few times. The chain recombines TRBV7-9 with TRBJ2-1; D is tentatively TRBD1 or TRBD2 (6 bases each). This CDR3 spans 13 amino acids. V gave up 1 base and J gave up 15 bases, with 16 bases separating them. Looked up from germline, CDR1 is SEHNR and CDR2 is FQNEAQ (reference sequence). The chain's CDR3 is CASSLVVRGRVFF. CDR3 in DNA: TGTGCCAGCAGCTTAGTGGTACGGGGGCGCGTGTTCTTC.

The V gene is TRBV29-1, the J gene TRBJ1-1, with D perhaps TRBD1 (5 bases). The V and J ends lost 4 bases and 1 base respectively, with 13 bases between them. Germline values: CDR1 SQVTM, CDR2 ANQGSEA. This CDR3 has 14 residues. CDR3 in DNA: TGCAGCGTTGTAAACAGGCTTTCGAACACTGAAGCTTTCTTT. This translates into CSVVNRLSNTEAFF.

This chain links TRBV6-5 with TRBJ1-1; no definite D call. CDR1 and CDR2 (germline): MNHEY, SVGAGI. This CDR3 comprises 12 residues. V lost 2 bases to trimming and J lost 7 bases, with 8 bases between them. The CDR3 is CASSYRGGEAFF. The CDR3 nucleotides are TGTGCCAGCAGTTACCGGGGTGGTGAAGCTTTCTTT.

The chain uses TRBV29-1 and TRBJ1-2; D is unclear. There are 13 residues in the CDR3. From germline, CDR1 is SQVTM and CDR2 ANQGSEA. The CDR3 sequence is CRTKIPIVYGYTF. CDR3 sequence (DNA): TGCAGAACGAAAATCCCTATAGTCTATGGCTACACCTTC.